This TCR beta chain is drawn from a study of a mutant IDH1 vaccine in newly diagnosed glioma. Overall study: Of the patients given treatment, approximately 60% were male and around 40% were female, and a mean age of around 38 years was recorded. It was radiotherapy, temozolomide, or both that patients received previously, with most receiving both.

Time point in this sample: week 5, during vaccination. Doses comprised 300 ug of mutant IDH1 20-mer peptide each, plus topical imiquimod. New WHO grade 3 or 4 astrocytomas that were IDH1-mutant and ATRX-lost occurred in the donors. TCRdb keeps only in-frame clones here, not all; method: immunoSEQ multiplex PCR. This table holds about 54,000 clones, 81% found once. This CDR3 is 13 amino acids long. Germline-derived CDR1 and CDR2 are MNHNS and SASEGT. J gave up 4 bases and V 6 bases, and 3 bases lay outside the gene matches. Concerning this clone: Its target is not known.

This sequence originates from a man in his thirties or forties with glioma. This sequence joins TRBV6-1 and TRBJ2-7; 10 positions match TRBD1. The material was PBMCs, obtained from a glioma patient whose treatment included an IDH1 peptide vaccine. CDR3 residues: CASRGTGAYEQYF. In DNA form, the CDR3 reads TGTGCCAGCAGAGGGACAGGGGCTTACGAGCAGTACTTC.